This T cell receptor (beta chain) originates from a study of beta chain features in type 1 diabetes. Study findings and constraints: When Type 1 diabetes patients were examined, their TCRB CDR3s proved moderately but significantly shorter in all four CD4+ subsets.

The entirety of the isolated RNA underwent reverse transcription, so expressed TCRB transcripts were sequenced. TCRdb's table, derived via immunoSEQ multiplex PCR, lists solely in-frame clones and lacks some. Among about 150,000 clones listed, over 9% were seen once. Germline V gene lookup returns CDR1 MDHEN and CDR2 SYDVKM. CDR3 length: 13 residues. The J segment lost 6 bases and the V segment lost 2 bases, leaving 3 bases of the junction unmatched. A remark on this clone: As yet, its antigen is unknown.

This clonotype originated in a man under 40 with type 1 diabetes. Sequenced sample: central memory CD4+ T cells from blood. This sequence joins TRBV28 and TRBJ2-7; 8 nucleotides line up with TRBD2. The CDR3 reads CASSLGRGGEQYF. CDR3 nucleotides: TGTGCCAGCAGTTTAGGTCGGGGGGGCGAGCAGTACTTC.